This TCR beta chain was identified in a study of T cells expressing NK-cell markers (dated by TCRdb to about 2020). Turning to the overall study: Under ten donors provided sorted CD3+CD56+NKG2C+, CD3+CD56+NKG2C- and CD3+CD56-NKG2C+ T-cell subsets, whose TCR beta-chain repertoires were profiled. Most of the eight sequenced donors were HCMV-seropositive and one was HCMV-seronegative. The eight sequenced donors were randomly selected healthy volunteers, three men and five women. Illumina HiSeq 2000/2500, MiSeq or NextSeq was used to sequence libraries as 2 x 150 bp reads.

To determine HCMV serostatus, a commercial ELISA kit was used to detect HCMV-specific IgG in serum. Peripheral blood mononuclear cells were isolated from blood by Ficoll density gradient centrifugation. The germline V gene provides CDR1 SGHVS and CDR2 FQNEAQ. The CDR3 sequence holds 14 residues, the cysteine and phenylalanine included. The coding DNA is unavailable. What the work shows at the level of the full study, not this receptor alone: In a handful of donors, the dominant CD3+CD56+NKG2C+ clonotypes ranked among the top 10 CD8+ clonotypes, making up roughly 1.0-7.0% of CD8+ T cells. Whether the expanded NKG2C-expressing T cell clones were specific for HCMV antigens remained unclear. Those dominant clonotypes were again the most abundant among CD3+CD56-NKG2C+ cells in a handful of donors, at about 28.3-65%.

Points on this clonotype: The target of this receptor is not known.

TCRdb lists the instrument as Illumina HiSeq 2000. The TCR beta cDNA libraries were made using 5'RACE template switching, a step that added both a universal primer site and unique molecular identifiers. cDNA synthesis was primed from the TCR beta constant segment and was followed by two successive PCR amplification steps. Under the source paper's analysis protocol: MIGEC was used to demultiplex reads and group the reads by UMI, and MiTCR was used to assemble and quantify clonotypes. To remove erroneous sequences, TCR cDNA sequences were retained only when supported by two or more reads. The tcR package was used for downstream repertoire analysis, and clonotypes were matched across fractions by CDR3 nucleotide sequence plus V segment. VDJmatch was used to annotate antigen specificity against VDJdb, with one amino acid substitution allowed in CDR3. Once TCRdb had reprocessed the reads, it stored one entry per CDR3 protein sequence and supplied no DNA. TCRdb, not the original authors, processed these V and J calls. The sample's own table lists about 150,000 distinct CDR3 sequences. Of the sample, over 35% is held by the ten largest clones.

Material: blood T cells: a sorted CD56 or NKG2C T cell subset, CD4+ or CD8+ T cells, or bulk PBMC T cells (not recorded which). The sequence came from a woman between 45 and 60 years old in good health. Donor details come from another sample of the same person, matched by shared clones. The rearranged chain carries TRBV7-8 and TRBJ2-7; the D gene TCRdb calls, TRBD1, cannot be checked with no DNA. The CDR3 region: CASSSPGGTYEQYF. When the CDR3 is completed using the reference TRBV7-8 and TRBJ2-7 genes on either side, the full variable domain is GAGVSQSPRYKVAKRGQDVALRCDPISGHVSLFWYQQALGQGPEFLTYFQNEAQLDKSGLPSDRFFAERPEGSVSTLKIQRTQQEDSAVYLCASSSPGGTYEQYFGPGTRLTVT.